The 22 T cell receptor beta chains presented below share a single source sample, sequenced in a study of T cells after yellow fever vaccination. TCRdb fed the 5' RACE reads into MiXCR, producing one record per CDR3 protein. The profile shows hundreds of thousands of distinct CDR3 sequences, around 3.9% of them singletons. This specimen consisted of PBMCs, obtained on the day of the yellow fever booster vaccination. The origin of the receptors is a man aged 18-30 years who received the YFV17D yellow fever vaccine.

This clonotype was seen more than once but under ten times. The chain carries TRBV10-3 and TRBJ2-7, with D perhaps TRBD1 (6 bases). This CDR3 contains 13 residues. V was pared by 3 bases and J by 5 bases, with 11 bases between. The germline V gene encodes CDR1 ENHRY and CDR2 SYGVKD. CDR3 sequence (DNA): TGTGCCATCAGTGAACCGGACAGCCACGAGCAGTACTTC. Amino acids: CAISEPDSHEQYF.

In its sample, this clonotype was seen many times. This chain uses TRBV7-2 with TRBJ2-3; 9 bases align to TRBD2. Germline V gene sequence: CDR1 SGHTA, CDR2 FQGNSA. V gave up 2 bases and J gave up 7 bases; unmatched junction bases: 13. CDR3 length: 17 amino acids. CDR3 residues: CASSLRSGLAGTYTQYF. The CDR3, as DNA: TGTGCCAGCAGCTTAAGAAGTGGTCTAGCGGGGACGTATACGCAGTATTTT.

This clonotype has a handful of counts. The gene calls are TRBV18 and TRBJ2-7; 10 bases align to TRBD1. The CDR3 is made up of 17 amino acids. V lost 4 bases to trimming and J lost 3 bases; unmatched junction nucleotides: 12. Per germline, CDR1 KGHSH and CDR2 LQKENI. The CDR3 DNA reads TGTGCCAGCTCACTGGCCATACCGGGACAGGGGTACTACGAGCAGTACTTC. Translated: CASSLAIPGQGYYEQYF.

This clonotype was seen ten or more times. The chain recombines TRBV5-1 with TRBJ2-3; TRBD1 is a possible D gene (6 bases). Trimming pared 8 bases from V and 3 bases from J, leaving 22 bases between. The CDR3 spans 16 residues. CDR1 and CDR2 from the germline V gene are SGHRS and YFSETQ. The CDR3 DNA reads TGCGCCAGTCGACCCCAAGGGGGAGCGGTAACAGATACGCAGTATTTT. It translates to CASRPQGGAVTDTQYF. The full variable domain, with the rest looked up from reference TRBV5-1 and TRBJ2-3, is KAGVTQTPRYLIKTRGQQVTLSCSPISGHRSVSWYQQTPGQGLQFLFEYFSETQRNKGNFPGRFSGRQFSNSRSEMNVSTLELGDSALYLCASRPQGGAVTDTQYFGPGTRLTVL.

This clonotype was counted at least ten times. V gene TRBV29-1 combines with J gene TRBJ2-7, with D maybe TRBD2 (5 bases). From germline, CDR1 is SQVTM and CDR2 ANQGSEA. The CDR3 is 11 residues long. Trimming removed 0 bases from V and 7 bases from J, with 7 bases in between. The CDR3 is CSVEETGEQYF. Written as DNA, the CDR3 is TGCAGCGTTGAAGAGACGGGGGAGCAGTACTTC.

There are many counts of this clonotype. The chain recombines TRBV12-3 or TRBV12-4 with TRBJ2-1; D remains ambiguous. The CDR3 runs 15 residues. Between the trimmed V and J ends, which lost 6 bases and 0 bases, there was a span of 12 bases. The CDR3 sequence is CASRPTTSSYNEQFF. DNA of the CDR3: TGTGCCAGCAGACCCACCACGAGCTCCTACAATGAGCAGTTCTTC.

The J gene is TRBJ2-3, the V gene TRBV7-2, with D perhaps matching TRBD2 (6 bases). The germline V gene has CDR1 SGHTA and CDR2 FQGNSA. The CDR3 length is 17 residues. V lost 1 base to trimming and J lost 8 bases, with 22 bases between them. The CDR3 region is CASSLGRVGGPTGTQYF. DNA for the CDR3: TGTGCCAGCAGCTTAGGTCGGGTGGGGGGACCGACCGGTACGCAGTATTTT.

The chain has TRBV7-2 and TRBJ2-6; D is uncertain. CDR3 length: 17 residues. The germline V and J ends were trimmed by 2 bases and 0 bases, with 11 bases remaining between them. Germline CDR1 SGHTA, CDR2 FQGNSA. The CDR3 protein is CASSLNRVDSGANVLTF. Written as DNA, the CDR3 is TGTGCCAGCAGCTTAAACCGAGTAGACTCTGGGGCCAACGTCCTGACTTTC.

This clonotype was found many times. Here the CDR3 reads CSARKNEQFF. As DNA, the CDR3 is TGCAGTGCTAGGAAGAATGAGCAGTTCTTC. The V call is TRBV20-1, the J call TRBJ2-1, with D hard to call. Germline V lookup: CDR1 DFQATT, CDR2 SNEGSKA (reference sequence). V was pared by 3 bases and J by 7 bases, with 4 bases between. The CDR3 is made up of 10 amino acids.

The chain joins TRBV29-1 to TRBJ1-2, with TRBD1 matching 8 bases. Looked up from germline, CDR1 is SQVTM and CDR2 is ANQGSEA. This CDR3 region has 12 residues. V lost 6 bases to trimming and J lost 4 bases; unmatched junction nucleotides: 4. The CDR3 DNA reads as TGCAGCGTGGGTACAGGGGGCTATGGCTACACCTTC. It codes for CSVGTGGYGYTF.

This chain links TRBV11-2 with TRBJ2-6, with no clear D. CDR1 is SGHAT and CDR2 is FQNNGV in the germline V gene. This CDR3 has 14 residues. The ends were cut back, 5 bases at V and 1 base at J, with 6 bases in the middle. The CDR3 here is CASSANSGANVLTF. The CDR3 region has the DNA TGTGCCAGCAGCGCAAATTCTGGGGCCAACGTCCTGACTTTC.

This clonotype was detected ten times or more. The chain joins TRBV7-9 to TRBJ1-2; D is unclear. Germline CDR1 is SEHNR and CDR2 is FQNEAQ (reference sequence). The CDR3 runs to 13 residues. Trimming pared 6 bases from V and 0 bases from J, leaving 8 bases between. CDR3 in amino acids: CASSNRTNYGYTF. DNA of the CDR3: TGTGCCAGCAGTAACAGAACTAACTATGGCTACACCTTC.

This clonotype was seen many times. The V and J genes are TRBV20-1 and TRBJ1-2; tentative D call: TRBD1 (5 bases). Germline V gene sequence: CDR1 DFQATT, CDR2 SNEGSKA (reference sequence). The CDR3 extends over 13 amino acids. The germline V and J ends were trimmed by 2 bases and 3 bases, with 10 bases remaining between them. CDR3 amino acids: CSARKMTDYGYTF. The CDR3, as DNA: TGCAGTGCTAGAAAAATGACAGACTATGGCTACACCTTC.

This clonotype was observed a handful of times. The chain combines TRBV4-1 with TRBJ2-3; D tentatively reads TRBD1 or TRBD2 (5 bases each). CDR1 and CDR2 (germline): MGHRA, YSYEKL. V was trimmed by 3 bases and J by 5 bases, leaving 15 bases between them. There are 15 residues in the CDR3. The CDR3 sequence: CASSQRGVKGDTQYF. The CDR3 DNA sequence: TGCGCCAGCAGCCAGAGGGGTGTCAAAGGAGATACGCAGTATTTT.

This clonotype was detected a few times. The chain carries TRBV7-2 and TRBJ2-3; 7 bases line up with TRBD2. The germline V gene encodes CDR1 SGHTA and CDR2 FQGNSA. The J segment lost 4 bases and the V segment lost 5 bases, leaving 9 bases of the junction unmatched. This CDR3 comprises 15 residues. The CDR3 region is CASSPSGSGADTQYF. The CDR3 nucleotides are TGTGCCAGCAGCCCGTCTGGAAGCGGGGCAGATACGCAGTATTTT. Complete variable domain (other parts from reference TRBV7-2 and TRBJ2-3): GAGVSQSPSNKVTEKGKDVELRCDPISGHTALYWYRQSLGQGLEFLIYFQGNSAPDKSGLPSDRFSAERTGGSVSTLTIQRTQQEDSAVYLCASSPSGSGADTQYFGPGTRLTVL.

Ten or more counts support this clonotype. In nucleotides, the CDR3 is TGTGCCAGCAGCTTAGGGTCAGGGCGGAACGAGCAGTACTTC. Translated: CASSLGSGRNEQYF. The V call is TRBV7-9, the J call TRBJ2-7; tentative D call: TRBD1 (5 bases). The CDR3 has 14 residues. CDR1 is SEHNR, CDR2 FQNEAQ, per germline (reference sequence). Trimming pared 1 base from V and 5 bases from J, leaving 12 bases between.

The gene calls are TRBV20-1 and TRBJ2-3, with 9 positions matching TRBD2. The germline gives CDR1 DFQATT, CDR2 SNEGSKA (reference sequence). This CDR3 region has 15 residues. V shed 3 bases, J shed 1 base, and the junction held 5 bases outside the gene matches. This chain's CDR3 is CSASGLAGRTDTQYF. CDR3 sequence (DNA): TGCAGTGCTAGCGGGCTAGCGGGACGCACAGATACGCAGTATTTT.

This clonotype occurred many times. The chain combines TRBV5-1 with TRBJ2-5; 7 bases align to TRBD1. The V gene end was trimmed by 4 bases and the J gene end by 4 bases; junction bases not matched to a gene: 4. The CDR3 totals 13 residues. Germline V gene sequence: CDR1 SGHRS, CDR2 YFSETQ. In DNA, the CDR3 is TGCGCCAGCAGCGTGACAGGGCGAGAGACCCAGTACTTC. Residues: CASSVTGRETQYF.

This clonotype was counted ten times or more. The chain employs TRBV7-2 and TRBJ2-7; 9 nucleotides match TRBD2. The CDR3 contains 13 residues. From germline, CDR1 is SGHTA and CDR2 FQGNSA. Trimming cost V 3 bases and J 9 bases; bases outside gene matches: 6. The DNA of the CDR3 is TGTGCCAGCAGCTTCCAGCGGGGGGCGGTGCAGTACGTC. Its translation is CASSFQRGAVQYV.

This clonotype turned up a few times. This chain joins TRBV28 and TRBJ2-2, with D unclear. V was cut by 5 bases and J by 0 bases, with 10 bases left in between. The CDR3 extends over 15 amino acids. Germline loops: CDR1 MDHEN, CDR2 SYDVKM. In DNA, the CDR3 is TGTGCCAGCAGTAAAGGCGGAACGAACACCGGGGAGCTGTTTTTT. This codes for CASSKGGTNTGELFF.

This clonotype came up a few times. The rearrangement links TRBV14 to TRBJ2-1; D not certain. From germline, CDR1 is SGHDN and CDR2 FVKESK. The CDR3 runs 14 residues. V lost 1 base, J lost 10 bases, and 14 bases lay in between. DNA of the CDR3: TGTGCCAGCAGCCAAGTGGCTGGTTCAGGAGAGCAGTTCTTC. Translating gives CASSQVAGSGEQFF.

This clonotype was seen at least ten times. This CDR3 reads CASSLGQEGDTQYF. CDR3 nucleotide sequence: TGCGCCAGCAGCTTGGGGCAGGAGGGAGATACGCAGTATTTT. The chain links TRBV5-1 to TRBJ2-3; D possibly corresponds to TRBD2 (6 bases). V gave up 0 bases and J gave up 5 bases, with 10 bases separating them. Germline values: CDR1 SGHRS, CDR2 YFSETQ. The length of the CDR3 is 14 residues.